The clone carrying this T cell receptor beta chain was seen ten or more times. Both TCR beta VDJ combination and CDR3 sequence profiling were carried out. Genomic DNA was the template for this profiling. TCRdb reprocessed the reads via MiXCR and lists one record per CDR3 protein. Among 150,000 to 200,000 distinct CDR3 sequences listed, around 43% were seen once. This entry belongs to a study of CD8+CD57+ T cells in acquired aplastic anemia. Sequencing was done on patients that had shown CD8+CD57+ cell expansion by flow cytometry. Sequenced material: sorted CD4+, CD8+, or CD8+CD57+ T cells (not recorded which) from PBMCs. This clonotype was obtained from a human donor with aplastic anemia.

The CDR3 here is CSASQDQETQYF. The CDR3 DNA sequence: TGCAGTGCGTCCCAGGATCAAGAGACCCAGTACTTC. The chain employs TRBV20-1 and TRBJ2-5; D is unresolved. Germline CDR1 and CDR2: DFQATT and SNEGSKA (reference sequence). Trimming took off 6 bases at V and 2 bases at J, with 10 bases between the two ends. The CDR3 covers 12 residues.